The present entry profiles one T cell receptor beta chain with its context. This sample is drawn from a study of blood T cell repertoires in COVID-19. Across the whole study: T cells, B-cell-depleted T cells, or PBMCs provided the cDNA or gDNA that served as material.

V lost 0 bases and J lost 4; bases outside the gene matches: 6. The CDR3 is 16 residues long. Germline lookup yields CDR1 LNHDA and CDR2 SQIVND (reference sequence). Original analysis: Cell counts per sample came from amplifying reference gene primers. The table came from immunoSEQ multiplex PCR; TCRdb's copy has only in-frame clones and leaves some out. That table supplies the V and J calls and clone size; D and trimming were determined from the DNA. The table lists fewer than 300,000 clones, roughly 86% of them singletons. The sequence came from a man aged 35 to 55 who had recovered from COVID-19. The V and J genes are TRBV19 and TRBJ2-7; 10 bases map to TRBD2. Sequenced material: peripheral blood. CDR3 in DNA: TGTGCCAGTAGTATAGATGTTACTAGCGGGATGTACGAGCAGTACTTC. Residues: CASSIDVTSGMYEQYF.